This T cell receptor (beta chain) was obtained from a study of blood T cell repertoires in COVID-19 (dated by TCRdb to 2018 to 2020). Context from the whole study: Samples from collaborators originated in the United States, Italy and Spain and spanned both the acute and convalescent phases of COVID-19. The samples were drawn from the first 160 participants of the ongoing ImmuneRACE study and from under 1,500 subjects provided by 6 global collaborators. Where available, HLA class I and class II types were taken from metadata supplied by the sample provider and were not determined by assay-based typing. The repertoires were released in a freely available public database meant as a resource for research on the immune response to SARS-CoV-2. Subjects who had been exposed to COVID-19, were actively infected with it, or had recovered from it provided the deeply sampled blood TCRbeta repertoires that made up the dataset. The material from the prospective study consisted of cDNA or gDNA derived from T cells, B-cell-depleted T cells, or PBMCs. Nearly every sample came with metadata listing a de-identified subject ID, COVID-19 status, age in years and sex.

As regards this clone: Its cognate antigen has yet to be identified. Base qualities were left out, and no much larger clone turns up one base away.

The study at large found these results: The amount of clinical and demographic metadata varied by source and participant and was provided uncurated.

The CDR3 has 15 amino acids, counting the end cysteine and phenylalanine. Only the CDR3 part of the read is kept: 45 bases, read in frame from the first base. In the germline V gene, CDR1 corresponds to SGHVS and CDR2 to FNYEAQ. V sheds 3 bases and J sheds 3 bases, leaving 9 bases between their ends. The immunoSEQ Assay, a bias-controlled multiplex PCR, was used to amplify TCRbeta CDR3 regions from genomic DNA. As for the authors' bioinformatics: The number of nucleated cells in each sample was estimated by amplification of reference gene primers within the assay. To quantify the absolute abundance of each unique TCRbeta CDR3 rearrangement, sequence reads were collapsed and filtered. For each sample, productive Simpson clonality was calculated as the square root of Simpson's diversity index across productive rearrangements. This immuneACCESS table, as held by TCRdb, lists in-frame sequences with V and J called but not all clones. Of the missing ones, under half trace to an unresolved V gene in checked studies; the others have no known cause. V and J calls and clone size are given by that table; D and trimming were obtained from the DNA. This sample holds 95,000 to 130,000 clones; almost 85% were observed only once. Around 7.6% of the sample is in the top ten clones.

The collaborating institutions used their own protocols to collect whole blood in K2EDTA tubes. Collaborator samples were shipped for TCRbeta analysis as frozen whole blood, isolated PBMCs, or DNA extracted from either sample type. The source is an older man with active or convalescent COVID-19. Sequences were obtained from peripheral blood. The chain is assembled from TRBV7-6 and TRBJ1-6, with the D gene not confidently named. The CDR3 is CASSLAGNYNSPLHF. The DNA reads as follows: TGTGCCAGCAGCTTGGCCGGGAACTATAATTCACCCCTCCACTTT.